A selection of T cell receptor beta chains follows, all from one sample in a study of blood T cell repertoires in COVID-19. Measured with immunoSEQ multiplex PCR; TCRdb has only the in-frame clones, and not every one. The sample lists fewer than 250,000 clones; roughly 80% were seen once. Sequencing was carried out using peripheral blood. Receptors originate from a woman between 50 and 59 years old with acute or convalescent COVID-19. Both conserved end residues are part of each CDR3. Each record gives: J gene, clone size, CDR3 length, D gene, V gene, CDR3 DNA, CDR3 protein. D genes are given only for firm matches. Size is omitted from some rows. Given values are once, few, many or a class for expanded clones.

TRBJ1-1 NA 15 NA TRBV19 TGTGCCAGTAGTGCCCAGGTGGGCCGGGGCACTGAAGCTTTCTTT CASSAQVGRGTEAFF
TRBJ1-5 few 14 NA TRBV11-2 TGTGCCAGCAGCTTAGCCGGGTTGAATCAGCCCCAGCATTTT CASSLAGLNQPQHF
TRBJ1-2 NA 11 NA TRBV10-3 TGTGCCATCCGTGGGGGGGGAGGCTACACCTTC CAIRGGGGYTF
TRBJ2-3 NA 15 NA TRBV9 TGTGCCAGCAGCGTAGCATCCCTCGCGACAGATACGCAGTATTTT CASSVASLATDTQYF
TRBJ1-4 NA 14 NA TRBV4-3 TGCGCCAGCAGCCCCAGACTGGCCGTTGAAAAACTGTTTTTT CASSPRLAVEKLFF
TRBJ2-2 NA 16 NA TRBV5-1 TGCGCCAGCACCACTTACTTCCAGGGGAACACCGGGGAGCTGTTTTTT CASTTYFQGNTGELFF
TRBJ1-2 NA 13 NA TRBV7-8 TGTGCCAGCAGCCGTAATAAACGAGGAGGCTACACCTTC CASSRNKRGGYTF
TRBJ2-7 NA 14 TRBD1 TRBV28 TGTGCCAGCAGTTGGACAGGGGCCCCAAACGAGCAGTACTTC CASSWTGAPNEQYF
TRBJ2-1 NA 11 TRBD1 TRBV5-6 TGTGCCAGCAGCGTACAGGGGATGCAGTTCTTC CASSVQGMQFF
TRBJ1-3 few 15 NA TRBV2 TGTGCCAGCAGTCCCCCCGGGATGGGAGGAAACACCATATATTTT CASSPPGMGGNTIYF
TRBJ2-3 NA 16 NA TRBV7-2 TGTGCCAGCAGCCTAGGGGCGGGGACGCGGTCAGATACGCAGTATTTT CASSLGAGTRSDTQYF
TRBJ2-3 NA 16 TRBD2 TRBV7-2 TGTGCCAGCAGCTTAGATCCGGGAGGGCCTCGAGATACGCAGTATTTT CASSLDPGGPRDTQYF
TRBJ2-1 NA 15 TRBD1 TRBV19 TGTGCCAGCGGACCGGGACAGGGTCTACGCAATGAGCAGTTCTTC CASGPGQGLRNEQFF
TRBJ2-3 NA 14 NA TRBV7-2 TGTGCCAGCAGCTTAGGTTTACTGACAGATACGCAGTATTTT CASSLGLLTDTQYF
TRBJ2-3 many 13 NA TRBV29-1 TGCAGCGTTGAGACCAGCACCCGACAGTCGCAGTATTTT CSVETSTRQSQYF
TRBJ1-1 NA 13 TRBD1 TRBV30 TGTGCCTGGAGTCGGGACAGGGGCACTGAAGCTTTCTTT CAWSRDRGTEAFF
TRBJ2-2 NA 15 NA TRBV24-1 TGTGCCACCAGTGATTTACTCCCCGGGGCCGGGGAGCTGTTTTTT CATSDLLPGAGELFF
TRBJ1-1 NA 14 NA TRBV2 TGTGCCAGCAGATATACAGTTTCCGAAACTGAAGCTTTCTTT CASRYTVSETEAFF
TRBJ1-1 once 14 TRBD1 TRBV9 TGTGCCAGCAGCGCCGCGACAGGGGGCACTGAAGCTTTCTTT CASSAATGGTEAFF
TRBJ1-1 NA 19 TRBD1 TRBV7-6 TGTGCCAGCAGCCCATTGGAGAGGGACAGACCAAATAAGAACACTGAAGCTTTCTTT CASSPLERDRPNKNTEAFF
TRBJ1-1 NA 15 NA TRBV19 TGTGCCAGTAGTATAGACCAACCGGGGAGCACTGAAGCTTTCTTT CASSIDQPGSTEAFF
TRBJ2-3 NA 14 TRBD1 TRBV24-1 TGTGCCACCAGTGATGGACAGGGCACAGATACGCAGTATTTT CATSDGQGTDTQYF
TRBJ2-1 NA 13 NA TRBV5-1 TGCGCCAGCAGCTTGATGGCGGACAATGAGCAGTTCTTC CASSLMADNEQFF